This T cell receptor beta chain was recorded in a study of identical twins. One entry per CDR3 protein results from TCRdb running MiXCR on the 5' RACE reads. Of approximately 590,000 distinct CDR3 sequences in the sample, around a tenth were seen once. J gave up 6 bases and V 3 bases, and 13 bases lay outside the gene matches. Germline CDR1 is WSHSY and CDR2 is SAAADI. This CDR3 comprises 16 residues. The same data also went into a second study, on yellow fever vaccine responses in identical twins.

The source of this sequence is a woman younger than 35 in good health. Sequenced: PBMCs. The chain links TRBV10-2 to TRBJ2-7, with 8 bases identical to TRBD2. The CDR3 sequence is CASSDLSPGLVGEQYF. In nucleotides, the CDR3 is TGCGCCAGCAGTGACCTGTCCCCGGGACTAGTTGGCGAGCAGTACTTC.